This T cell receptor (beta chain) was captured by sequencing in a study of cytomegalovirus exposure and HLA in healthy donors. Remarks on this clone: Antigen: not known.

Only in-frame clones appear in the TCRdb table, and some are missing; sequencing was by immunoSEQ multiplex PCR. The sample has under 200,000 clones; less than 90% are singletons. General study findings and limits: The authors confirmed in vitro that three CMV-associated chains were specific for CMV antigens.

In germline, CDR1 is LGHNA, CDR2 YSLEER. CDR3 length: 14 residues. V was trimmed by 3 bases and J by 6 bases, leaving 12 bases between them. V gene TRBV4-3 combines with J gene TRBJ2-1; TRBD1 is a possible D gene (7 bases). Sequencing input: PBMCs. This receptor was taken from a woman aged 18 to 35 in good health and CMV-seronegative. The CDR3 sequence: CASSHGGTANEQFF. CDR3 nucleotide sequence: TGCGCCAGCAGCCACGGCGGGACAGCCAATGAGCAGTTCTTC.